The 21 T cell receptor beta chains reported below all come from one sample, sequenced in a study of identical twins. TCRdb recomputed calls from the 5' RACE reads with MiXCR, one row per CDR3 protein. The data contain 1.5 million to 2 million distinct CDR3 sequences, under 35% of them singletons. Material for sequencing was cord blood. The receptors originated from a newborn girl in good health.

The sample holds a few counts of this clonotype. This chain connects TRBV4-2 to TRBJ2-7; TRBD2 agrees at 9 bases. Trimming cost V 1 base and J 2 bases; bases outside gene matches: 3. Germline lookup yields CDR1 LGHNA and CDR2 YNFKEQ. The CDR3 length is 15 residues. The CDR3 DNA reads as TGTGCCAGCAGCCAAGCATCTAGCGGGGCCTACGAGCAGTACTTC. It codes for CASSQASSGAYEQYF.

This clonotype was seen at least ten times. This sequence joins TRBV10-3 and TRBJ2-7, with TRBD2 matching over 10 bases. The CDR3 has 16 residues. Germline loops: CDR1 ENHRY, CDR2 SYGVKD. J was trimmed by 3 bases and V by 2 bases; bases with no gene match: 7. CDR3 in DNA: TGTGCCATCAGTGAGGCGGGACTAGCGTTCCACTACGAGCAGTACTTC. Encoded protein: CAISEAGLAFHYEQYF.

CDR3 coding DNA: TGCGCCAGCAGCCAACTCTCTCCCGGGGTTAATTCACCCCTCCACTTT. It encodes CASSQLSPGVNSPLHF. The chain joins TRBV4-1 to TRBJ1-6; D is unresolved. CDR1 and CDR2 (germline): MGHRA, YSYEKL. V dropped 2 bases and J dropped 6 bases, with 14 bases sitting between them. There are 16 residues in the CDR3.

The V gene is TRBV20-1, the J gene TRBJ2-3; the match to TRBD1 covers 8 bases. This CDR3 comprises 14 residues. Germline V CDR1 and CDR2: DFQATT, SNEGSKA (reference sequence). V was pared by 1 base and J by 4 bases, with 4 bases of the junction left unmatched. CDR3 DNA sequence: TGCAGTGCTAGAGGACAGGGGAAGCCAGATACGCAGTATTTT. The encoded protein is CSARGQGKPDTQYF.

The chain recombines TRBV12-3 or TRBV12-4 with TRBJ2-1; 8 nucleotides match TRBD1. Trimming at V came to 2 bases and at J to 4 bases, leaving 4 bases not matched to a gene. The CDR3 is 15 residues long. The CDR3 spells CASSLQGAVYNEQFF. CDR3 nucleotides: TGTGCCAGCAGTTTACAGGGGGCGGTATACAATGAGCAGTTCTTC.

This clonotype turned up a few times. The chain recombines TRBV20-1 with TRBJ1-1; D is uncertain. The CDR3 is 12 amino acids. V lost 6 bases, J lost 1 base, and 9 bases lay in between. Germline V gene lookup returns CDR1 DFQATT and CDR2 SNEGSKA (reference sequence). For the CDR3, the DNA is TGCAGTGCGGAATATAGGAACACTGAAGCTTTCTTT. It translates to CSAEYRNTEAFF.

Here the CDR3 DNA reads TGTGCCAGCAGCCAAGATCTTATGGATGTCCTCTTATCGGAGCAGTTCTTC. Translating gives CASSQDLMDVLLSEQFF. The chain combines TRBV14 with TRBJ2-1; no firm D call. The germline V gene has CDR1 SGHDN and CDR2 FVKESK. The CDR3 contains 17 residues. Trimming removed 0 bases at V and 10 bases at J, with 22 bases between. Together with reference TRBV14 and TRBJ2-1, the CDR3 gives the full variable domain: EAGVTQFPSHSVIEKGQTVTLRCDPISGHDNLYWYRRVMGKEIKFLLHFVKESKQDESGMPNNRFLAERTGGTYSTLKVQPAELEDSGVYFCASSQDLMDVLLSEQFFGPGTRLTVL.

V and J are TRBV7-2 and TRBJ1-6; 9 nucleotides match TRBD1. Germline V lookup: CDR1 SGHTA, CDR2 FQGNSA. The CDR3 consists of 15 residues. The junction had 9 bases not matched to a gene; V was cut back by 5 bases and J by 10 bases. The DNA of the CDR3 is TGTGCCAGCAGCCCTCAAACAGGGGGCCGCTCACCCCTCCACTTT. It is translated as CASSPQTGGRSPLHF.

The V gene is TRBV20-1, the J gene TRBJ2-3; 7 nucleotides line up with TRBD2. Germline V gene sequence: CDR1 DFQATT, CDR2 SNEGSKA (reference sequence). The length of the CDR3 is 17 residues. Trimming took 4 bases from V and 3 from J; bases not matched to a gene: 16. This CDR3 reads CSAKTPWSSGITDTQYF. CDR3 bases: TGCAGTGCTAAGACCCCGTGGAGCAGCGGGATAACAGATACGCAGTATTTT.

A few counts support this clonotype. The chain recombines TRBV11-2 with TRBJ2-5; the D call may be TRBD1 or TRBD2 (5 bases each). Trimming stripped 0 bases from V and 6 bases from J, with 20 bases between. From germline, CDR1 is SGHAT and CDR2 FQNNGV. The CDR3 is 17 amino acids. CDR3 amino acids: CASSLDSNIPGTKTQYF. The DNA of the CDR3 is TGTGCCAGCAGCTTAGATTCAAACATTCCCGGGACGAAGACCCAGTACTTC.

The chain carries TRBV7-2 and TRBJ2-1; 8 bases match TRBD2. The CDR3 spans 18 residues. The V and J ends lost 6 bases and 4 bases, in that order; junction bases with no gene match: 17. Germline lookup yields CDR1 SGHTA and CDR2 FQGNSA. The CDR3 protein is CASSSEFGVAGFYNEQFF. CDR3 in DNA: TGTGCCAGCAGTTCCGAATTTGGGGTAGCGGGGTTTTACAATGAGCAGTTCTTC.

The genes are TRBV6-1 and TRBJ2-5; D not certain. The J call could be wrong; TRBJ2-7 is a better fit for the DNA end. The germline V gene has CDR1 MNHNS and CDR2 SASEGT. This CDR3 spans 13 amino acids. As DNA, the CDR3 is TGTGCCAGCAGACCTATGGGGACCTACGAGCAGTACTTC. Protein sequence: CASRPMGTYEQYF.

Remarks on this clonotype: One end of the junction varies from germline; a read error may be responsible. The chain recombines TRBV4-1 with TRBJ2-3; D remains unclear. The CDR3 consists of 14 residues. Germline CDR1 and CDR2: MGHRA and YSYEKL. The CDR3, as DNA: TGCACCAGCAGCCAAGAAAGCCCCACAGATACGCAGTATTTT. Encoded protein: CTSSQESPTDTQYF.

This sequence joins TRBV12-3 or TRBV12-4 and TRBJ2-7, with 9 bases aligning to TRBD1. The V segment lost 3 bases and the J segment 0 bases; nucleotides outside the gene matches: 6. CDR3 length equals 16 residues. The CDR3 reads CASSFGQGQGSYEQYF. In DNA form, the CDR3 reads TGTGCCAGCAGTTTCGGCCAGGGACAGGGCTCCTACGAGCAGTACTTC.

J is TRBJ2-7 and V is TRBV29-1, with D possibly being TRBD1 (6 bases). Per the germline V gene, CDR1 is SQVTM and CDR2 is ANQGSEA. Trimming took 4 bases from V and 0 from J, leaving 13 bases between them. The CDR3 length is 14 residues. The CDR3 spells CSVARDTSSYEQYF. The DNA for the CDR3 is TGCAGCGTTGCACGGGACACCAGCTCCTACGAGCAGTACTTC.

The chain links TRBV2 to TRBJ2-3; a possible D gene is TRBD2 (6 bases). The CDR3 sequence is 13 residues long. Per the germline V gene, CDR1 is SNHLY and CDR2 is FYNNEI. V lost 7 bases and J 2 bases, leaving 10 bases between the germline ends. The DNA for the CDR3 is TGTGCCAGCATCTGGACTACCACAGATACGCAGTATTTT. It is translated as CASIWTTTDTQYF.

The V gene is TRBV6-6, the J gene TRBJ2-3, with 11 positions matching TRBD2. The CDR3 extends over 16 amino acids. V lost 5 bases, J lost 7 bases, and 11 bases stayed unmatched. Germline values: CDR1 MNHNY, CDR2 SVGAGI (reference sequence). In DNA form, the CDR3 reads TGTGCCAGCAGTCGGCCAACTAGCGGGGGCGGGAATACGCAGTATTTT. Its translation: CASSRPTSGGGNTQYF.

This clonotype was observed many times. J is TRBJ2-7 and V is TRBV20-1; perhaps TRBD1 as D (6 bases). The V end was cut by 4 bases, the J end by 6 bases, with 13 bases between. CDR3 length: 12 residues. The V gene's germline CDR1 is DFQATT and CDR2 SNEGSKA (reference sequence). CDR3 nucleotides: TGCAGTGCTATATCACGACAGGTCGAGCAGTACTTC. This translates into CSAISRQVEQYF.

Many counts were recorded for this clonotype. This chain uses TRBV5-1 with TRBJ2-4; TRBD2 matches 14 bases. Germline CDR1 SGHRS, CDR2 YFSETQ. CDR3 size: 16 residues. V dropped 4 bases and J dropped 6; count of bases not matched to a gene: 6. In DNA form, the CDR3 reads TGCGCCAGCAGCAGACTAGCGGGAGGGCGTGCAAACATTCAGTACTTC. Its protein is CASSRLAGGRANIQYF.

The chain links TRBV12-3 or TRBV12-4 to TRBJ2-1; 7 nucleotides match TRBD2. This CDR3 comprises 15 residues. V trimming: 3 bases; J trimming: 11 bases; junction bases outside the gene matches: 13. In DNA form, the CDR3 reads TGTGCCAGCAGTTTTAGCCGGGACTACCACCAAAAGCAGTTCTTC. Its translation: CASSFSRDYHQKQFF.

This clonotype was counted a few times. The CDR3 coding sequence is TGTGCCAGCAGCCACCAACTAGCGGGGGCCTACAATGAGCAGTTCTTC. Translating gives CASSHQLAGAYNEQFF. The gene calls are TRBV4-2 and TRBJ2-1; TRBD2 aligns across 11 bases. With 3 bases clipped from V and 2 bases from J, the junction kept 3 bases outside the gene matches. Germline assignment: CDR1 LGHNA and CDR2 YNFKEQ. The length of the CDR3 is 16 residues.